This TCR beta chain was documented in a study of vaccination and CD4 T cells after COVID-19. General observations from the study: Convalescent patients' median share of reactive clones seen only post-vaccination was more than 65%. Median SARS-CoV-2-reactive clonotype numbers went up from about 22 to 38, but not significantly.

Trimming cost V 5 bases and J 1 base; bases outside gene matches: 10. Germline lookup yields CDR1 DFQATT and CDR2 SNEGSKA (reference sequence). The CDR3 sequence is 15 residues long. Cultured CD4+ T-cell DNA underwent Oncomine TCR Beta short-read sequencing. TCRdb re-derived calls from the PCR reads in MiXCR, one entry per CDR3 protein. The data hold approximately 6,200 distinct CDR3 sequences, with around 25% observed a single time. Treatment denoted: roughly 10-day PBMC culture with coronavirus spike peptide pools or control peptides (ViraFEST assay). An unexposed donor provided the CD4+ T cells, which were collected before the COVID-19 pandemic (2011-2018). Points on this clonotype: Antigen: not known.

Sample: CD4+ T cells from blood, cultured in vitro. The chain uses TRBV20-1 and TRBJ1-1; TRBD1 matches 7 bases. This receptor was obtained from a human donor in good health. Written as DNA, the CDR3 is TGCAGTGCTCAAACTCCCACAGGGGCGAACACTGAAGCTTTCTTT. It yields the protein CSAQTPTGANTEAFF.